The entry below gives a single T cell receptor beta chain sequence along with its context. The CDR3 spans 12 residues. Trimming stripped 0 bases from V and 16 bases from J, with 13 bases between. Germline CDR1 and CDR2: LGHDT and YNNKEL (reference sequence). This entry comes from a study of blood T cell repertoires in COVID-19. Overall study context: T cells, B-cell-depleted T cells, or PBMCs supplied cDNA or gDNA.

The method was immunoSEQ multiplex PCR; TCRdb's version includes in-frame clones alone and lacks a portion of them. The repertoire holds approximately 300,000 clones, with roughly 90% as singletons. The chain has TRBV3-1 (or the pseudogene TRBV3-2) and TRBJ2-1; D is perhaps TRBD2 (6 bases). This TCR was recovered from a young man with acute or convalescent COVID-19. The sample taken for sequencing was peripheral blood. Here the CDR3 reads CASSQETSQEFF. The DNA of the CDR3 is TGTGCCAGCAGCCAAGAAACTAGCCAAGAATTCTTC.